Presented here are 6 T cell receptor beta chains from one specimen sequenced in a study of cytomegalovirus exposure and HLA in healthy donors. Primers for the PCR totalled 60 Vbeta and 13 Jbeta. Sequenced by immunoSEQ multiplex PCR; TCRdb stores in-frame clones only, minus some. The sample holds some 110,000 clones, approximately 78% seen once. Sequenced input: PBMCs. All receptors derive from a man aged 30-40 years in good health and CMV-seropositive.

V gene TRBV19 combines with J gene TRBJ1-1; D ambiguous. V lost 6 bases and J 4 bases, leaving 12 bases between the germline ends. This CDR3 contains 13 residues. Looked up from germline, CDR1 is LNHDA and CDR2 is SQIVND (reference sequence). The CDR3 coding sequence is TGTGCCAGTAGAATTCACCAGCGCACTGAAGCTTTCTTT. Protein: CASRIHQRTEAFF.

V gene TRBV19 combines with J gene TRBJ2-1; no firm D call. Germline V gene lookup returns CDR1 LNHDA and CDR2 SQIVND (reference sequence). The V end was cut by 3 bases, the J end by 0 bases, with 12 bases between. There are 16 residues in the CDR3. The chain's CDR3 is CASSIAAPSSYNEQFF. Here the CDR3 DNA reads TGTGCCAGTAGTATTGCAGCGCCAAGCTCCTACAATGAGCAGTTCTTC.

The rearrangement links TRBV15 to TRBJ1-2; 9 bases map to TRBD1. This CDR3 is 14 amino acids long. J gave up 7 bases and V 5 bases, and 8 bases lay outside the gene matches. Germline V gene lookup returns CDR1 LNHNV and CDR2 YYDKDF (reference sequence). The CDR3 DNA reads TGTGCCACCAGCGAGGGACAGGGAGAAGCTGGCTACACCTTC. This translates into CATSEGQGEAGYTF.

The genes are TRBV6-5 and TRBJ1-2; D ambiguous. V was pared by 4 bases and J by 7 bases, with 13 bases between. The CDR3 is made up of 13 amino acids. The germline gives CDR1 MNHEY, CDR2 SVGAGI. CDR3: CASSSVRGSGYTF. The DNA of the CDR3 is TGTGCCAGCAGTTCCGTCCGGGGTTCTGGCTACACCTTC.

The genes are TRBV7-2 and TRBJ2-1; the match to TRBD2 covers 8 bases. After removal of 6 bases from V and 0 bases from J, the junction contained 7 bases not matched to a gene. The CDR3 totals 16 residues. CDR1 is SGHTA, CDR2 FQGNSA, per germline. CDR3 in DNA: TGTGCCAGCAGTTATATGGGGACTAGCTCCTACAATGAGCAGTTCTTC. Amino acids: CASSYMGTSSYNEQFF.

DNA for the CDR3: TGTGCCAGCAAACCACTAGCGGGGGAAGAAGATACGCAGTATTTT. This gives the protein CASKPLAGEEDTQYF. The rearrangement links TRBV7-9 to TRBJ2-3; 11 bases line up with TRBD2. The CDR3 spans 15 residues. V was pared by 7 bases and J by 5 bases, with 8 bases of the junction left unmatched. The germline gives CDR1 SEHNR, CDR2 FQNEAQ (reference sequence).